The present T cell receptor beta chain was sequenced within a study of early T cells in non-severe SARS-CoV-2 infection. The CDR3 is 13 amino acids. Trimming left V 3 bases short and J 4 bases short, with 11 bases between. Germline V gene lookup returns CDR1 DFQATT and CDR2 SNEGSKA (reference sequence). Each CDR3 protein gets one entry after TCRdb re-called the 5' RACE reads with MiXCR. The table includes some 30,000 distinct CDR3 sequences, approximately 5% detected once. This sequence originates from an adult who was a healthcare worker with PCR-confirmed SARS-CoV-2 infection or an uninfected control (not recorded which). The sample comprised whole blood. The V call is TRBV20-1, the J call TRBJ2-3; D might be TRBD1 (5 bases). CDR3: CSASRGVADTQYF. Written as DNA, the CDR3 is TGCAGTGCTAGTAGGGGCGTGGCAGATACGCAGTATTTT.